This T cell receptor beta chain was obtained from a study of glioma-infiltrating T cells. This clonotype was detected a few times. TCR alpha and beta CDR3 regions were amplified from RNA using iRepertoire nested multiplex PCR. A single record per CDR3 protein comes from TCRdb applying MiXCR to the multiplex PCR reads. This table holds about 130,000 distinct CDR3 sequences, 24% found once. The CDR3 loop spans 15 amino acids. Per the germline V gene, CDR1 is SGHTA and CDR2 is FQGNSA. V shed 1 base and J shed 1 base, with 10 bases lying between them. The sample was glioma tissue, nonneoplastic brain tissue, or PBMCs (not recorded which). V gene TRBV7-2 combines with J gene TRBJ1-1; unclear D gene. The receptor was isolated from a human donor with low-grade glioma or glioblastoma, undergoing nonglioma brain surgery, or in good health (not recorded which). The CDR3 here is CASSLGGKGNTEAFF. The CDR3 coding sequence is TGTGCCAGCAGCTTAGGAGGAAAGGGGAACACTGAAGCTTTCTTT.